This paragraph reports one T cell receptor beta chain. CDR3 size: 16 residues. Germline values: CDR1 SGHNT, CDR2 YYREEE (reference sequence). Trimming took 0 bases from V and 4 from J, leaving 16 bases between them. Generated by immunoSEQ multiplex PCR, the TCRdb table keeps only in-frame clones and is missing some. The sample carries approximately 61,000 clones, 85% recorded once. This record comes from a study of blood T cell repertoires in COVID-19. The sequencing sample was made of peripheral blood. The chain recombines TRBV5-4 with TRBJ1-1, with D perhaps TRBD1 (5 bases). The sequence derives from a man between 65 and 85 years old with acute or convalescent COVID-19. CDR3 coding DNA: TGTGCCAGCAGCTTGGATCCTACGACAGCGGGCACTGAAGCTTTCTTT. Its protein product is CASSLDPTTAGTEAFF. Full variable domain (remainder filled in from reference TRBV5-4 and TRBJ1-1): ETGVTQSPTHLIKTRGQQVTLRCSSQSGHNTVSWYQQALGQGPQFIFQYYREEENGRGNFPPRFSGLQFPNYSSELNVNALELDDSALYLCASSLDPTTAGTEAFFGQGTRLTVV.